These T cell receptor beta chains were read from a single sample in a study of T cells in Graves' hyperthyroidism and ophthalmopathy. TCRdb fed the multiplex PCR reads into MiXCR, producing one record per CDR3 protein. Counted here are around 420,000 distinct CDR3 sequences, about 15% occurring once; the ten biggest clones make up approximately 7.5%. Sequenced material: blood. The receptors come from a woman between 18 and 29 years old with Graves' hyperthyroidism. The CDR3 runs from the conserved cysteine through the conserved F or W. The D gene is left open where the match is weak. Clone size is shown for a subset of rows, as once, few, many or a class of expanded clone.

D gene: TRBD1
clone size: many
J gene: TRBJ1-2
V gene: TRBV12-3/TRBV12-4
CDR3 DNA: TGTGCCAGCAGTCTACAGGGGAGTGGCTACACCTTC
CDR3 protein: CASSLQGSGYTF

D gene: NA
clone size: many
J gene: TRBJ2-5
V gene: TRBV11-2
CDR3 DNA: TGTGCCAGCACCTTTAACTGGGCTCCCGCGGAGACCCAGTACTTC
CDR3 protein: CASTFNWAPAETQYF

D gene: NA
clone size: NA
J gene: TRBJ2-1
V gene: TRBV3-1
CDR3 DNA: TGTGCCAGCAGCCAAGAATTTTCAGGGGCTAGCCATGAGCAGTTCTTC
CDR3 protein: CASSQEFSGASHEQFF

D gene: TRBD1
clone size: NA
J gene: TRBJ2-5
V gene: TRBV25-1
CDR3 DNA: TGTGCCAGTAGGTTACAGGGGTCCCAAGAGACCCAGTACTTC
CDR3 protein: CASRLQGSQETQYF

D gene: TRBD2
clone size: many
J gene: TRBJ2-1
V gene: TRBV7-9
CDR3 DNA: TGTGCCAGCAGGGGGGGGACTAGCGGGGGAAATGAGCAGTTCTTC
CDR3 protein: CASRGGTSGGNEQFF

D gene: NA
clone size: NA
J gene: TRBJ2-7
V gene: TRBV10-2
CDR3 DNA: TGCGCCAGCAATGGACAAAACTACGAGCAGTACTTC
CDR3 protein: CASNGQNYEQYF

D gene: TRBD2
clone size: few
J gene: TRBJ2-1
V gene: TRBV9
CDR3 DNA: TGTGCCAGCAGCGTAGGACTAGCGGATTACAATGAGCAGTTCTTC
CDR3 protein: CASSVGLADYNEQFF

D gene: TRBD1
clone size: few
J gene: TRBJ2-3
V gene: TRBV19
CDR3 DNA: TGTGCCAGTAGTATAGTAGGGGGCGGCACAGATACGCAGTATTTT
CDR3 protein: CASSIVGGGTDTQYF

D gene: TRBD1
clone size: many
J gene: TRBJ1-6
V gene: TRBV20-1
CDR3 DNA: TGCAGTGCGTACCCCGGGACAGGGTATTCACCCCTCCACTTT
CDR3 protein: CSAYPGTGYSPLHF

D gene: NA
clone size: NA
J gene: TRBJ1-2
V gene: TRBV18
CDR3 DNA: TGTGCCAGCTCACCCCTGAGGGAAGTTGGGCGATATGGCTACACCTTC
CDR3 protein: CASSPLREVGRYGYTF

D gene: NA
clone size: NA
J gene: TRBJ1-4
V gene: TRBV28
CDR3 DNA: TGTGCCAGCACTCTACAAGGAAAACTGTTTTTT
CDR3 protein: CASTLQGKLFF

D gene: TRBD2
clone size: many
J gene: TRBJ2-5
V gene: TRBV11-2
CDR3 DNA: TGTGCCAGCAGCTCACTAGCGGGGATACGGGAGACCCAGTACTTC
CDR3 protein: CASSSLAGIRETQYF

D gene: TRBD1
clone size: many
J gene: TRBJ1-5
V gene: TRBV20-1
CDR3 DNA: TGCAGGGGGACAGGGGTACGGAATCAGCCCCAGCATTTT
CDR3 protein: CRGTGVRNQPQHF

D gene: NA
clone size: many
J gene: TRBJ1-6
V gene: TRBV27
CDR3 DNA: TGTGCCAGCAGTCTAAGACGACAGAATGGCGCAGGTTCACCCCTCCACTTT
CDR3 protein: CASSLRRQNGAGSPLHF

D gene: NA
clone size: many
J gene: TRBJ2-7
V gene: TRBV27
CDR3 DNA: TGTGCCAGCAGCCCCAAGCCTTCAAACTCCTACGAGCAGTACTTC
CDR3 protein: CASSPKPSNSYEQYF

D gene: TRBD2
clone size: once
J gene: TRBJ2-2
V gene: TRBV7-3
CDR3 DNA: TGTGCCAGCAGCCCCACTAGCGGGAGGAACACCGGGGAGCTGTTTTTT
CDR3 protein: CASSPTSGRNTGELFF

D gene: NA
clone size: NA
J gene: TRBJ1-4
V gene: TRBV29-1
CDR3 DNA: TGCAGCGTTGAAGATGGTAAGGGAGTAAAACTGTTTTTT
CDR3 protein: CSVEDGKGVKLFF

D gene: NA
clone size: few
J gene: TRBJ2-1
V gene: TRBV7-8
CDR3 DNA: TGTGCCAGCAGCTTAGCCTGGGACAGGGGTCGACTAGCGGGCCACCCTTGGGAGCAGTTCTTC
CDR3 protein: CASSLAWDRGRLAGHPWEQFF

D gene: NA
clone size: NA
J gene: TRBJ2-5
V gene: TRBV18
CDR3 DNA: TGTGCCAGCTCACCGGGCAGGGCAGAGACCCAGTACTTC
CDR3 protein: CASSPGRAETQYF

D gene: NA
clone size: NA
J gene: TRBJ2-7
V gene: TRBV6-2/TRBV6-3
CDR3 DNA: TGTGCCAGCGGCGGAACAGAATCCTACGAGCAGTACTTC
CDR3 protein: CASGGTESYEQYF

D gene: TRBD1
clone size: NA
J gene: TRBJ2-5
V gene: TRBV29-1
CDR3 DNA: TGCAGCGTTAGGACAGGGGAAGAGACCCAGTACTTC
CDR3 protein: CSVRTGEETQYF

D gene: NA
clone size: many
J gene: TRBJ1-5
V gene: TRBV5-6
CDR3 DNA: TGTGCCAGCAGCTTGCTCAGGGCAACAGGCAATCAGCCCCAGCATTTT
CDR3 protein: CASSLLRATGNQPQHF

D gene: TRBD1
clone size: many
J gene: TRBJ1-4
V gene: TRBV2
CDR3 DNA: TGTGCCAGCATCGGACAGGGGACACATCACAATGAAAAACTGTTTTTT
CDR3 protein: CASIGQGTHHNEKLFF

D gene: NA
clone size: few
J gene: TRBJ1-1
V gene: TRBV7-9
CDR3 DNA: TGTGCCAGCAGCTCCCTGGGGGGCTACACTGAAGCTTTCTTT
CDR3 protein: CASSSLGGYTEAFF

D gene: NA
clone size: many
J gene: TRBJ2-1
V gene: TRBV6-1
CDR3 DNA: TGTGCCAGCAGCGGTTTCTCCTACAATGAGCAGTTCTTC
CDR3 protein: CASSGFSYNEQFF

D gene: NA
clone size: NA
J gene: TRBJ1-3
V gene: TRBV20-1
CDR3 DNA: TGCAGTGCTAGACTCCGGGACACGGGAAACACCATATATTTT
CDR3 protein: CSARLRDTGNTIYF

D gene: NA
clone size: few
J gene: TRBJ2-7
V gene: TRBV7-8
CDR3 DNA: TGTGCCAGCAGCTCCCCTAGGGACCGCGAGGGATACGAGCAGTACTTC
CDR3 protein: CASSSPRDREGYEQYF

D gene: NA
clone size: many
J gene: TRBJ2-3
V gene: TRBV10-2
CDR3 DNA: TGCGCCAGCAGTGAGGGGGCGTGGGGTACGCAGTATTTT
CDR3 protein: CASSEGAWGTQYF

D gene: TRBD2
clone size: NA
J gene: TRBJ2-1
V gene: TRBV5-4
CDR3 DNA: TGTGCCAGCAGCCCGACCGTCGGACTAGCGGGAGGGGTATACAATGAGCAGTTCTTC
CDR3 protein: CASSPTVGLAGGVYNEQFF

D gene: NA
clone size: NA
J gene: TRBJ1-6
V gene: TRBV15
CDR3 DNA: TGTGCCACCAGTCGGGACGGAAAAAATTCACCCCTCCACTTT
CDR3 protein: CATSRDGKNSPLHF

D gene: NA
clone size: many
J gene: TRBJ2-7
V gene: TRBV6-1
CDR3 DNA: TGTGCCAGCAGCCCCACTTGGGGCTGGCCCCCCCAATCCTACGAGCAGTACTTC
CDR3 protein: CASSPTWGWPPQSYEQYF